These 10 T cell receptor beta chains were sequenced from one sample in a study of control samples from healthy donors and cancer patients. Generated by immunoSEQ multiplex PCR, the TCRdb table keeps only in-frame clones and is missing some. The sample contains just over 150,000 clones, 70% to 90% of which appear only once. Sequenced material: blood. These receptors came from a man aged 25 to 40 in good health.

As concerns this clone: The sample holds other DNA sequences that translate to the same CDR3. V usage is TRBV7-9 and J usage is TRBJ1-1; D remains ambiguous. Deletions cut 5 bases from V and 6 bases from J, with 16 bases between. The CDR3 spans 14 residues. From germline, CDR1 is SEHNR and CDR2 FQNEAQ (reference sequence). Here the CDR3 reads CASSDKGATAEAFF. CDR3 nucleotide sequence: TGTGCCAGCAGCGACAAGGGAGCAACTGCTGAAGCTTTCTTT.

This rearrangement joins TRBV28 to TRBJ2-4; perhaps TRBD1 as D (7 bases). Germline loops: CDR1 MDHEN, CDR2 SYDVKM. The CDR3 is 17 residues long. V lost 4 bases, J lost 4 bases, and 20 bases lay in between. In nucleotides, the CDR3 is TGTGCCAGCAGTTCCTACACGACAGGGAGGAGGAAAAACATTCAGTACTTC. It specifies CASSSYTTGRRKNIQYF.

This clone was picked up one time. V usage is TRBV6-1 and J usage is TRBJ2-3, with D possibly matching TRBD1 (5 bases). This CDR3 comprises 12 residues. Germline loops: CDR1 MNHNS, CDR2 SASEGT. V was shortened by 3 bases and J by 7 bases, with 8 bases between the two germline ends. This CDR3 is CASSDQGNTQYF. The CDR3 nucleotides read TGTGCCAGCAGTGACCAGGGAAATACGCAGTATTTT.

The chain joins TRBV12-3 or TRBV12-4 to TRBJ2-1; tentative D call: TRBD1 (6 bases). The CDR3 spans 13 residues. Trimming stripped 4 bases from V and 6 bases from J, with 10 bases between. In DNA, the CDR3 is TGTGCCAGCAGTTACAGGGATCGCAATGAGCAGTTCTTC. This sequence encodes CASSYRDRNEQFF.

This chain joins TRBV9 and TRBJ1-4; no clear D. This CDR3 comprises 15 residues. V lost 4 bases and J 0 bases, leaving 10 bases between the germline ends. Per germline, CDR1 SGDLS and CDR2 YYNGEE. The CDR3 region has the DNA TGTGCCAGCAGCAGGCTGGGAACAACTAATGAAAAACTGTTTTTT. Translated, it gives CASSRLGTTNEKLFF.

V gene TRBV7-9 combines with J gene TRBJ1-1; D unclear. The CDR3 runs 13 residues. Germline CDR1 reads SEHNR; CDR2 reads FQNEAQ (reference sequence). V shed 5 bases and J shed 3 bases, with 10 bases lying between them. CDR3 in DNA: TGTGCCAGCAGCCGCCTCCGGGACACTGAAGCTTTCTTT. This codes for CASSRLRDTEAFF.

This rearrangement joins TRBV27 to TRBJ1-4; 7 nucleotides line up with TRBD1. CDR1 is MNHEY, CDR2 SMNVEV, per germline (reference sequence). The CDR3 totals 15 residues. V shed 0 bases, J shed 3 bases, and the junction held 1 base outside the gene matches. The DNA for the CDR3 is TGTGCCAGCAGTTTATCACAGGGGTCTAATGAAAAACTGTTTTTT. Protein: CASSLSQGSNEKLFF.

The chain joins TRBV4-2 to TRBJ2-3; D possibly uses TRBD1 or TRBD2 (5 bases each). Germline CDR1 reads LGHNA; CDR2 reads YNFKEQ. The CDR3 has 13 residues. Trimming left V 4 bases short and J 5 bases short, with 10 bases between. The CDR3, as DNA: TGTGCCAGCAGCCTTGCTGGGGGAGATACGCAGTATTTT. Its protein product is CASSLAGGDTQYF.

The chain is built from TRBV7-8 and TRBJ1-4, with D perhaps matching TRBD1 (5 bases). Looked up from germline, CDR1 is SGHVS and CDR2 is FQNEAQ. The germline V and J ends were trimmed by 1 base and 2 bases, with 11 bases remaining between them. CDR3 length: 16 amino acids. The CDR3 loop is CASSLGAGWTNEKLFF. CDR3 DNA sequence: TGTGCCAGCAGCTTAGGGGCAGGGTGGACTAATGAAAAACTGTTTTTT.

The chain links TRBV19 to TRBJ1-1, with D possibly being TRBD1 (5 bases). Germline values: CDR1 LNHDA, CDR2 SQIVND (reference sequence). Trimming cost V 3 bases and J 1 base, with 15 bases left between them. This CDR3 has 16 residues. CDR3 protein: CASSILLGGGNTEAFF. CDR3 sequence (DNA): TGTGCCAGTAGTATTTTGCTTGGGGGAGGGAACACTGAAGCTTTCTTT.